Included here is one T cell receptor beta chain sequence, with context. This entry is derived from a study of blood T cell repertoires in COVID-19. Study background: There were acute and convalescent COVID-19 samples, and they came from the United States, Italy and Spain. Sample material is recorded as cDNA or gDNA derived from T cells, B-cell-depleted T cells, or PBMCs.

Per the original data handling: Nucleated cell counts were estimated from reference gene primer amplification. Profiling relied on immunoSEQ multiplex PCR, and the TCRdb table lists in-frame clones only, not all of them. V, J and clone size reflect that table, while D and trimming were determined from the DNA. The table shows 100,000 or so clones, with roughly 89% occurring only once. Trimming removed 6 bases from V and 5 bases from J, with 10 bases in between. CDR3 length equals 12 residues. CDR1 is SNHLY, CDR2 FYNNEI, per germline. The sequencing sample was made of peripheral blood. V is TRBV2 and J is TRBJ2-5; D is perhaps TRBD1 (5 bases). This receptor was taken from a man aged 65 to 79 with active or convalescent COVID-19. In nucleotides, the CDR3 is TGTGCCAGCAGCGCTGCAGGGGAGACCCAGTACTTC. It codes for CASSAAGETQYF.